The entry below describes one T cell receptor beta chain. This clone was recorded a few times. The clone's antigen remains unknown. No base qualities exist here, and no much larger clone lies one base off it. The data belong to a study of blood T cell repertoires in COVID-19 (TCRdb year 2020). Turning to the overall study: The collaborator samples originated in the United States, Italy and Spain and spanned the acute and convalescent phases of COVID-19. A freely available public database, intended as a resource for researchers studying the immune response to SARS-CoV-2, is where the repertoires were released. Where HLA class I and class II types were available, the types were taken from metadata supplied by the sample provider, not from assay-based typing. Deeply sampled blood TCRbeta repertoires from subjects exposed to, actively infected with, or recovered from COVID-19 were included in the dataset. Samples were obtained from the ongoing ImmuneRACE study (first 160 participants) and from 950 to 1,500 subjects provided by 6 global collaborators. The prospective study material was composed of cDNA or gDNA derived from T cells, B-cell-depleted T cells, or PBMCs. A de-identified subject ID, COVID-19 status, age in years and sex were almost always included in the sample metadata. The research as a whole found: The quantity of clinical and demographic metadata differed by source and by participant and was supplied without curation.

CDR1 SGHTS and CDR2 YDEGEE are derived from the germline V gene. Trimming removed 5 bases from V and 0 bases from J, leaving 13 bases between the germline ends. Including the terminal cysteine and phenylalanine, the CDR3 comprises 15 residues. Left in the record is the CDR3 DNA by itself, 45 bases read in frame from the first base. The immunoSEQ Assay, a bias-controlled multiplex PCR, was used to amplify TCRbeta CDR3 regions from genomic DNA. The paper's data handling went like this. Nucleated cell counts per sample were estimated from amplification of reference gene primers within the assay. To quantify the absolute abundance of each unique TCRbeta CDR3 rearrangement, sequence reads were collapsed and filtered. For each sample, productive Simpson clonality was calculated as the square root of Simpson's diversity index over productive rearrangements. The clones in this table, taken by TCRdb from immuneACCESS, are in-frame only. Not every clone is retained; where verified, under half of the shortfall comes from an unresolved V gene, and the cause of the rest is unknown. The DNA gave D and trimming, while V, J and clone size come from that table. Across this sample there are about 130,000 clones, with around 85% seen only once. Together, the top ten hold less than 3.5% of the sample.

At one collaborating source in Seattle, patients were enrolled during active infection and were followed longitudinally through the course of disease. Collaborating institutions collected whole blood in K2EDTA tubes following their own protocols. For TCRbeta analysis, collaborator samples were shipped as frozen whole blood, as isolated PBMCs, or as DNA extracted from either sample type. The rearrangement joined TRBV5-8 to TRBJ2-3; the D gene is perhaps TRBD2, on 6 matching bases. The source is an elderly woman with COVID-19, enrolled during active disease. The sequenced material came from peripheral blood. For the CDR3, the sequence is CASSGGAVSTDTQYF. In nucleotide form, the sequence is TGTGCCAGCAGTGGCGGGGCGGTGAGCACAGATACGCAGTATTTT. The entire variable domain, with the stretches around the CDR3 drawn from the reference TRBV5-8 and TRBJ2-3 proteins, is EAGVTQSPTHLIKTRGQQATLRCSPISGHTSVYWYQQALGLGLQFLLWYDEGEERNRGNFPPRFSGRQFPNYSSELNVNALELEDSALYLCASSGGAVSTDTQYFGPGTRLTVL.